The entry that follows covers one TCR beta chain sequence. The antigen is undetermined. This entry is derived from a study of cytomegalovirus exposure and HLA in healthy donors. Points from the study as a whole: According to the study, 160 or so TCR beta chains were cytomegalovirus-associated.

From germline, CDR1 is SNHLY and CDR2 FYNNEI. This CDR3 is built from 14 residues. With 3 bases removed from V and 8 bases from J, the gap between germline ends came to 13 bases. Method: immunoSEQ multiplex PCR; TCRdb's copy keeps in-frame clones and lacks some. The repertoire holds around 160,000 clones, with 84% as singletons. Sequencing was carried out using PBMCs. The chain couples TRBV2 to TRBJ2-2; possibly TRBD2 for D (6 bases). This sequence originates from a man aged 25-45 years in good health and CMV-seropositive. CDR3 DNA sequence: TGTGCCAGCAGTGAGGGCGGGGTTTTGGGGGAGCTGTTTTTT. It codes for CASSEGGVLGELFF.